This T cell receptor (beta chain) emerged from a study of Ad26.COV2.S vaccination and SARS-CoV-2 variants. The CDR3 is 16 amino acids. Trimming shortened V by 2 bases and J by 4 bases, and 17 bases separated the two germline ends. The germline V gene encodes CDR1 SEHNR and CDR2 FQNEAQ (reference sequence). This clone came up once. Sequencing was performed with immunoSEQ multiplex PCR; in TCRdb, only in-frame clones are kept and a portion is missing. Altogether approximately 280,000 clones are present, about 87% being singletons, with the ten largest covering approximately 3.4%. Treatment in this sample: around 19 received Ad26.COV2.S at low or high dose, single or two shots; roughly five received placebo; per-sample allocation not given. Repertoires come from day 63 after the first vaccine or placebo injection.

Sequencing used peripheral blood, obtained in a trial of Ad26.COV2.S vaccine versus placebo. The rearrangement links TRBV7-9 to TRBJ1-1, with D maybe TRBD1 (5 bases). This sequence was found in a person between 18 and 65 years old who received the Ad26.COV2.S COVID-19 vaccine or a placebo. CDR3 DNA: TGTGCCAGCAGCTTAAAACTCGCAGGGTTGAGCACTGAAGCTTTCTTT. Residues: CASSLKLAGLSTEAFF. The variable domain in full, completed from reference TRBV7-9 and TRBJ1-1, reads DTGVSQNPRHKITKRGQNVTFRCDPISEHNRLYWYRQTLGQGPEFLTYFQNEAQLEKSRLLSDRFSAERPKGSFSTLEIQRTEQGDSAMYLCASSLKLAGLSTEAFFGQGTRLTVV.